The next 24 T cell receptor beta chains were all read from a single sample in a study of CXCR3-negative and CXCR3-positive naive CD8 T cells. The authors made the TRB cDNA libraries by 5' RACE using UMI labels. TCRdb reprocessed the 5' RACE reads; each CDR3 protein has one entry and no DNA is given. The record lists 70,000 to 100,000 distinct CDR3 sequences, of which the ten most abundant hold over 1.5%. Sequenced: naive CXCR3- CD8+ T cells from blood. Subset denoted: CD45RO-CCR7+CD27+CD95- naive CD8+ T cells lacking CXCR3 (TNR3-). These receptors all come from a human donor in good health. Some clones in this sample may be carry-over from other donors' samples.

J is TRBJ1-4 and V is TRBV7-9. The CDR3 is 11 amino acids. CDR1 is SEHNR and CDR2 is FQNEAQ in the germline V gene (reference sequence). CDR3 region: CASSEGSVLFF.

The V and J genes are TRBV30 and TRBJ2-1; TCRdb names TRBD2, which stays unverified in the absence of DNA. Germline V gene lookup returns CDR1 GTSNPN and CDR2 SVGIG (reference sequence). CDR3 length: 15 amino acids. The CDR3 protein is CAWSVSAGGPNEQFF.

This chain joins TRBV18 and TRBJ1-5. CDR1 and CDR2 (germline): KGHSH, LQKENI. The CDR3 has 15 amino acids. CDR3: CASRTEGYSNQPQHF.

The chain recombines TRBV6-2 or TRBV6-3 with TRBJ2-3; TCRdb proposes TRBD1, but this gene call is untestable without DNA. Per the germline V gene, CDR1 is MNHEY and CDR2 is SVGEGT. The CDR3 runs 14 residues. CDR3: CASSYLDRVDTQYF.

The gene calls are TRBV25-1 and TRBJ2-1; the TCRdb call, TRBD2, lacks DNA for checking. This CDR3 is built from 15 residues. Germline V gives CDR1 MGHDK, CDR2 SYGVNS. The CDR3 sequence: CASSEWGRDYNEQFF.

The genes are TRBV27 and TRBJ1-1. The V gene's germline CDR1 is MNHEY and CDR2 SMNVEV (reference sequence). The CDR3 consists of 13 residues. CDR3 loop: CASGGAMNTEAFF.

This chain joins TRBV9 and TRBJ2-7; with no DNA, the TCRdb D assignment of TRBD1 cannot be verified. From germline, CDR1 is SGDLS and CDR2 YYNGEE. The length of the CDR3 is 15 residues. The chain's CDR3 is CASSSGVADSYEQYF. Drawing the rest from reference TRBV9 and TRBJ2-7, the complete variable domain is DSGVTQTPKHLITATGQRVTLRCSPRSGDLSVYWYQQSLDQGLQFLIQYYNGEERAKGNILERFSAQQFPDLHSELNLSSLELGDSALYFCASSSGVADSYEQYFGPGTRLTVT.

The rearrangement links TRBV7-6 to TRBJ2-3; TCRdb picks TRBD2, but there is no DNA to check that call. CDR1 is SGHVS, CDR2 FNYEAQ, per germline. The CDR3 length is 16 residues. This CDR3 is CASSLLAGSRGDTQYF.

This chain connects TRBV29-1 to TRBJ2-3. This CDR3 comprises 13 residues. Germline V gene lookup returns CDR1 SQVTM and CDR2 ANQGSEA. Here the CDR3 reads CSVVSTSTDTQYF.

The chain carries TRBV29-1 and TRBJ2-7; checking the TCRdb D call of TRBD2 is not possible without DNA. The length of the CDR3 is 14 residues. Germline V gene sequence: CDR1 SQVTM, CDR2 ANQGSEA. CDR3 sequence reads: CSVEGGPPGYEQYF.

This chain uses TRBV7-9 with TRBJ2-1; TCRdb's D call, TRBD2, is unchecked because there is no DNA. Looked up from germline, CDR1 is SEHNR and CDR2 is FQNEAQ (reference sequence). The CDR3 has 15 residues. The CDR3 here is CASSLGLLEYNEQFF.

V usage is TRBV20-1 and J usage is TRBJ2-2; as DNA is missing, the TRBD1 call by TCRdb cannot be tested. Germline V gives CDR1 DFQATT, CDR2 SNEGSKA (reference sequence). This CDR3 spans 17 amino acids. This chain's CDR3 is CSARDRGGPTNTGELFF.

V and J are TRBV5-1 and TRBJ2-5; TCRdb returns TRBD1, unconfirmable since there is no DNA. Germline CDR1 SGHRS, CDR2 YFSETQ. CDR3 length: 13 residues. CDR3 sequence reads: CASTGQGLETQYF.

The chain has TRBV4-3 and TRBJ2-3; checking the TCRdb D call of TRBD1 is not possible without DNA. The germline V gene has CDR1 LGHNA and CDR2 YSLEER. CDR3 length: 16 residues. The CDR3 is CASSQEGGRPTDTQYF.

J is TRBJ2-1 and V is TRBV3-1; the TCRdb call, TRBD1, lacks DNA for checking. Germline V CDR1 and CDR2: LGHDT, YNNKEL (reference sequence). The CDR3 runs 19 residues. This CDR3 is CASSSVVRFGTRQDNEQFF.

J is TRBJ2-7 and V is TRBV29-1; TCRdb reports TRBD1, a call that lacks DNA to check it against. This CDR3 has 13 residues. CDR1 SQVTM and CDR2 ANQGSEA come from the germline V gene. CDR3 protein: CSVPGEVLGEQYF.

This chain joins TRBV29-1 and TRBJ2-1; TCRdb's D gene call, TRBD2, goes unchecked for lack of DNA. The CDR3 runs 17 residues. Germline CDR1 SQVTM, CDR2 ANQGSEA. CDR3 sequence reads: CSVDGLAKGSSYNEQFF.

The rearrangement uses TRBV7-9 and TRBJ2-7; TCRdb reports TRBD1, a call that lacks DNA to check it against. The germline gives CDR1 SEHNR, CDR2 FQNEAQ (reference sequence). The CDR3 loop spans 14 amino acids. The CDR3 loop reads CASSPGVRSYEQYF.

The chain joins TRBV29-1 to TRBJ2-7; the D gene TCRdb calls, TRBD1, cannot be checked with no DNA. Germline V gene sequence: CDR1 SQVTM, CDR2 ANQGSEA. The CDR3 has 13 amino acids. CDR3 sequence reads: CSVRQGATYEQYF.

The CDR3 region is CASSLGPEQYF. The chain is built from TRBV6-5 and TRBJ2-7; TCRdb proposes TRBD1, but this gene call is untestable without DNA. This CDR3 is 11 amino acids long. Germline assignment: CDR1 MNHEY and CDR2 SVGAGI.

J is TRBJ1-1 and V is TRBV5-1; absent DNA, TCRdb's TRBD1 call cannot be checked. Germline loops: CDR1 SGHRS, CDR2 YFSETQ. CDR3 length equals 16 residues. CDR3 protein: CASSPTPPDGNTEAFF. Supplemented by reference TRBV5-1 and TRBJ1-1, the full variable domain reads KAGVTQTPRYLIKTRGQQVTLSCSPISGHRSVSWYQQTPGQGLQFLFEYFSETQRNKGNFPGRFSGRQFSNSRSEMNVSTLELGDSALYLCASSPTPPDGNTEAFFGQGTRLTVV.

The V call is TRBV28, the J call TRBJ2-1; TCRdb designates TRBD1, a call that cannot be tested without DNA. Per germline, CDR1 MDHEN and CDR2 SYDVKM. The CDR3 totals 16 residues. This CDR3 reads CASSRIEGTWGHEQFF.

The rearrangement links TRBV29-1 to TRBJ2-7; TCRdb returns TRBD2, unconfirmable since there is no DNA. This CDR3 has 14 residues. Germline values: CDR1 SQVTM, CDR2 ANQGSEA. The CDR3 is CSVSSGTTIYEQYF.

The chain combines TRBV29-1 with TRBJ2-2; checking the TCRdb D call of TRBD1 is not possible without DNA. The germline gives CDR1 SQVTM, CDR2 ANQGSEA. CDR3 length equals 14 residues. CDR3 sequence reads: CSVEDRDETGELFF.